These 26 T cell receptor beta chains share one sample of origin, sequenced in a study of cytomegalovirus exposure and HLA in healthy donors. Researchers ran the PCR with 60 Vbeta and 13 Jbeta primers. Using immunoSEQ multiplex PCR, the repertoire was profiled, and TCRdb retains in-frame clones only, with some absent. Of about 140,000 clones in the sample, 70% to 80% were seen once. Sequencing was carried out using PBMCs. The receptors shown here come from a man aged 18 to 29 in good health and CMV-seronegative.

The genes are TRBV13 and TRBJ2-7, with 7 bases that match TRBD2. The germline V gene encodes CDR1 PRHDT and CDR2 FYEKMQ (reference sequence). The junction had 10 bases not matched to a gene; V was cut back by 7 bases and J by 4 bases. The CDR3 has 14 residues. CDR3 residues: CASTPGGAAYEQYF. The CDR3 DNA follows: TGTGCCAGCACACCGGGGGGAGCCGCTTACGAGCAGTACTTC.

V and J are TRBV28 and TRBJ1-2; 7 bases align to TRBD1. The CDR3 extends over 15 amino acids. Trimming took 6 bases from V and 3 from J; bases not matched to a gene: 10. CDR1 is MDHEN, CDR2 SYDVKM, per germline. CDR3 amino acids: CASSIPGGWDYGYTF. DNA for the CDR3: TGTGCCAGCAGCATTCCAGGGGGATGGGACTATGGCTACACCTTC.

The chain employs TRBV11-3 and TRBJ2-2; TRBD2 matches at 8 bases. V was clipped by 6 bases and J by 5 bases; unmatched bases: 5. The germline V gene has CDR1 SGHNT and CDR2 YENEEA. The CDR3 loop spans 14 amino acids. The CDR3 bases are TGTGCCAGCAGTGTAGCGGGAACTACCGGGGAGCTGTTTTTT. It specifies CASSVAGTTGELFF.

This chain joins TRBV27 and TRBJ1-1, with a possible D match to TRBD1 (6 bases). This CDR3 has 13 residues. The V gene lost 8 bases and the J gene lost 0 bases, with 10 bases spanning the gap. Germline CDR1 MNHEY, CDR2 SMNVEV (reference sequence). In DNA form, the CDR3 reads TGTGCCAGCGGGAGACAGGTGAACACTGAAGCTTTCTTT. Amino acid sequence: CASGRQVNTEAFF.

This clone was counted a single time. The V and J genes are TRBV27 and TRBJ2-1; 8 bases fit TRBD2. Trimming cost V 4 bases and J 4 bases; bases outside gene matches: 3. This CDR3 comprises 14 residues. Germline CDR1 reads MNHEY; CDR2 reads SMNVEV (reference sequence). The CDR3 loop is CASSYGTRYNEQFF. CDR3 nucleotides: TGTGCCAGCAGTTACGGGACTAGGTACAATGAGCAGTTCTTC.

A remark on this clone: An end of the junction does not agree with germline; a read error may underlie this. The CDR3 coding sequence is TGTGCCAGCAGCGTAGCGTCGGAGGGGCCTAACTATGGCTACACCTTC. This encodes CASSVASEGPNYGYTF. The chain joins TRBV7-8 to TRBJ1-2, with D perhaps matching TRBD1 (5 bases). This CDR3 region has 16 residues. Per the germline V gene, CDR1 is SGHVS and CDR2 is FQNEAQ.

The chain combines TRBV9 with TRBJ2-5; TRBD2 matches 9 bases. The DNA matches TRBJ2-7 better at its end, which makes the J call doubtful. The CDR3 extends over 16 amino acids. Germline CDR1 reads SGDLS; CDR2 reads YYNGEE. In nucleotides, the CDR3 is TGTGCCAGCAGCGTAGATTCGGGACTAGCCGCCTACGAGCAGTACTTC. It translates to CASSVDSGLAAYEQYF.

The chain joins TRBV5-1 to TRBJ1-1; D unresolved. Trimming pared 0 bases from V and 0 bases from J, leaving 6 bases between. Germline CDR1 is SGHRS and CDR2 is YFSETQ. The CDR3 spans 14 residues. This chain's CDR3 is CASSLAPMNTEAFF. Here the CDR3 DNA reads TGCGCCAGCAGCTTGGCCCCCATGAACACTGAAGCTTTCTTT.

V gene TRBV7-2 combines with J gene TRBJ2-7; TRBD2 is a possible D gene (6 bases). Germline V gene lookup returns CDR1 SGHTA and CDR2 FQGNSA. V lost 4 bases to trimming and J lost 6 bases, with 16 bases between them. The CDR3 length is 14 residues. The CDR3 region has the DNA TGTGCCAGCAGCTCACCGTTTGGGGGGAGCGAGCAGTACTTC. Translated, it gives CASSSPFGGSEQYF.

This clone was seen repeatedly, ten times or more. The chain is built from TRBV5-1 and TRBJ2-1; 8 bases match TRBD2. Germline trimming cut 0 bases from V and 0 bases from J; bases unmatched to any gene: 17. The V gene's germline CDR1 is SGHRS and CDR2 YFSETQ. CDR3 length equals 21 residues. CDR3 loop: CASSLGQPVGRSGSSYNEQFF. In DNA form, the CDR3 reads TGCGCCAGCAGCTTGGGCCAGCCCGTGGGACGGAGCGGGAGCTCCTACAATGAGCAGTTCTTC.

V and J are TRBV27 and TRBJ1-2; D call uncertain. V was cut by 4 bases and J by 0 bases, with 9 bases left in between. This CDR3 contains 14 residues. Germline CDR1 MNHEY, CDR2 SMNVEV (reference sequence). CDR3 nucleotides: TGTGCCAGCAGTTCACTCGGGACTAACTATGGCTACACCTTC. It encodes CASSSLGTNYGYTF.

The V and J genes are TRBV11-3 and TRBJ1-5; D is possibly TRBD1 (5 bases). The CDR3 is 13 amino acids. The V and J ends lost 1 base and 6 bases respectively, with 7 bases between them. Germline-derived CDR1 and CDR2 are SGHNT and YENEEA. The CDR3 sequence: CASSLGGVQPQHF. CDR3 in DNA: TGTGCCAGCAGCTTAGGGGGGGTTCAGCCCCAGCATTTT.

The rearrangement joins TRBV5-8 to TRBJ2-2; the match to TRBD2 covers 12 bases. The CDR3 runs 18 residues. The J segment lost 8 bases and the V segment lost 0 bases, leaving 11 bases of the junction unmatched. The germline V gene has CDR1 SGHTS and CDR2 YDEGEE. The CDR3 region is CASSLAWGTSGYPGELFF. In nucleotides, the CDR3 is TGTGCCAGCAGCTTGGCCTGGGGGACTAGCGGGTATCCGGGGGAGCTGTTTTTT.

The CDR3 DNA reads TGTGCCAGCAGCGTAGAAGCCAACACCGGGGAGCTGTTTTTT. This codes for CASSVEANTGELFF. The V and J genes are TRBV9 and TRBJ2-2; no definite D call. Trimming stripped 0 bases from V and 2 bases from J, with 5 bases between. The CDR3 is made up of 14 amino acids. Germline CDR1 reads SGDLS; CDR2 reads YYNGEE.

The chain joins TRBV18 to TRBJ1-5; a possible D gene is TRBD1 (5 bases). The CDR3 runs 17 residues. Deletions cut 2 bases from V and 4 bases from J, with 18 bases between. Germline CDR1 KGHSH, CDR2 LQKENI. This chain's CDR3 is CASSPEYAFGGNQPQHF. CDR3 nucleotides: TGTGCCAGCTCACCAGAGTACGCCTTCGGGGGGAATCAGCCCCAGCATTTT.

CDR3 region: CASSVSEGTSTDTQYF. The CDR3 nucleotides are TGTGCCAGCAGCGTTTCGGAGGGCACGAGCACAGATACGCAGTATTTT. The chain is built from TRBV9 and TRBJ2-3; TRBD2 is a possible D gene (6 bases). The CDR3 length is 16 residues. CDR1 and CDR2 from the germline V gene are SGDLS and YYNGEE. The V end was cut by 2 bases, the J end by 0 bases, with 13 bases between.

The gene calls are TRBV10-3 and TRBJ2-7, with D perhaps TRBD1 (5 bases). The CDR3 contains 12 residues. Per germline, CDR1 ENHRY and CDR2 SYGVKD. V shed 3 bases and J shed 3 bases, with 6 bases lying between them. The DNA of the CDR3 is TGTGCCATCAGTGAACAGGACTACGAGCAGTACTTC. This sequence encodes CAISEQDYEQYF.

The chain uses TRBV28 and TRBJ1-2; maybe TRBD1 (6 bases). CDR3 size: 16 residues. The germline CDR1 and CDR2 sequences are MDHEN and SYDVKM. The V and J ends lost 6 bases and 1 base respectively, with 18 bases between them. In nucleotides, the CDR3 is TGTGCCAGCAGCCCCGGGACACCCCGGGGTAACTATGGCTACACCTTC. Protein: CASSPGTPRGNYGYTF.

The chain uses TRBV12-2 and TRBJ1-6; the table's TRBD1 call for D was not verified on the DNA. TRBV12-2 is labeled a pseudogene. The CDR3 is made up of 17 amino acids. CDR3 in DNA: TGTGCAAGTCGCTTAGCGCAGAGACAGGGGGCGTATTCACCCCTCCACTTT. As protein: CASRLAQRQGAYSPLHF.

A few counts support this clone. The chain joins TRBV27 to TRBJ1-6; TRBD1 agrees at 8 bases. The CDR3 runs to 16 residues. Germline assignment: CDR1 MNHEY and CDR2 SMNVEV (reference sequence). V trimming: 5 bases; J trimming: 1 base; junction bases outside the gene matches: 4. The CDR3, as DNA: TGTGCCAGCAGTCCAGGGGGCGCTTCCTATAATTCACCCCTCCACTTT. Translated: CASSPGGASYNSPLHF.

The CDR3 bases are TGTGCCAGCAGCAAGGCAGCAACTAATGAAAAACTGTTTTTT. This encodes CASSKAATNEKLFF. The chain has TRBV21-1 and TRBJ1-4; the table's D call, TRBD1, was not checked against the DNA. TRBV21-1 constitutes a pseudogene. The CDR3 has 14 amino acids.

Written as DNA, the CDR3 is TGTGCCAGCAGTCCCTTTACAGGGCCAGGAGGGTACTTC. This gives the protein CASSPFTGPGGYF. The chain recombines TRBV6-1 with TRBJ2-7; D possibly corresponds to TRBD1 (6 bases). The CDR3 totals 13 residues. V lost 5 bases and J 12 bases, leaving 20 bases between the germline ends. In germline, CDR1 is MNHNS, CDR2 SASEGT.

The V and J genes are TRBV5-1 and TRBJ1-2, with D maybe TRBD1 (5 bases). The CDR3 is 15 amino acids. V lost 0 bases, J lost 4 bases, and 13 bases lay in between. Per germline, CDR1 SGHRS and CDR2 YFSETQ. CDR3 protein: CASSLVQGVFYGYTF. DNA for the CDR3: TGCGCCAGCAGCTTGGTTCAAGGGGTATTCTATGGCTACACCTTC.

The gene calls are TRBV5-6 and TRBJ2-1; TRBD2 might be the D (5 bases). Germline V gene data show CDR1 as SGHDT and CDR2 as YYEEEE. The CDR3 is 11 residues long. Trimming took off 2 bases at V and 12 bases at J, with 9 bases between the two ends. The CDR3 here is CASSFLAGQFF. CDR3 sequence (DNA): TGTGCCAGCAGCTTCCTAGCAGGGCAGTTCTTC.

The genes are TRBV19 and TRBJ2-7, with a tentative D call TRBD2 (6 bases). CDR1 is LNHDA and CDR2 is SQIVND in the germline V gene (reference sequence). CDR3 length equals 16 residues. V was clipped by 5 bases and J by 2 bases, with 19 bases between them. For the CDR3, the DNA is TGTGCCAGTAGTGACCTTGGCGTGCGGAGGGCCTACGAGCAGTACTTC. Translation: CASSDLGVRRAYEQYF.

This clone was detected a few times. The sample has other DNA sequences that encode this CDR3 too. This chain connects TRBV6-1 to TRBJ2-7, with 13 positions matching TRBD2. The CDR3 length is 15 residues. The germline V gene has CDR1 MNHNS and CDR2 SASEGT. The ends lost 6 bases at V and 3 bases at J; junction bases unmatched: 5. Here the CDR3 reads CASRERTSGSYEQYF. The CDR3, as DNA: TGTGCCAGCAGGGAACGGACTAGCGGGAGCTACGAGCAGTACTTC.